This T cell receptor (beta chain) was identified during a study of blood T cell repertoires in COVID-19. About the study: Some COVID-19 samples were acute and others convalescent; all came from the United States, Italy and Spain. PBMCs, B-cell-depleted T cells, or T cells were the source of the cDNA or gDNA that made up the material.

Enrollees, roughly 18 to 95 years old, lived in approximately 24 US areas. Two consecutive negative NP/OP PCR tests, clearance, or resolved symptoms defined Cohort 3 recovery. The method was immunoSEQ multiplex PCR; TCRdb's version includes in-frame clones alone and lacks a portion of them. The table includes fewer than 400,000 clones, under 90% detected once. Germline V gives CDR1 MNHNY, CDR2 SVGAGI (reference sequence). The germline V and J ends were trimmed by 4 bases and 5 bases, with 17 bases remaining between them. This CDR3 has 15 residues. This clonotype originated in a man between 60 and 75 years old who had recovered from COVID-19. Specimen: PBMCs or T cells enriched from blood (not recorded which). V gene TRBV6-6 combines with J gene TRBJ2-5; D is possibly TRBD2 (6 bases). This chain's CDR3 is CASSWYGSNGETQYF. The CDR3 DNA sequence: TGTGCCAGCAGTTGGTACGGGAGCAACGGGGAGACCCAGTACTTC.